This paragraph reports one T cell receptor (beta chain). CDR1 is KGHSH and CDR2 is LQKENI in the germline V gene. The CDR3 consists of 14 residues. V dropped 6 bases and J dropped 6 bases, with 15 bases sitting between them. These data originate in a study of radiotherapy plus CTLA-4 blockade in lung cancer. Method: immunoSEQ multiplex PCR; TCRdb's copy keeps in-frame clones and lacks some. Seen here are more than 90,000 clones, approximately 86% observed once, and the top ten hold roughly 4.6%. This chain links TRBV18 with TRBJ2-1, with D unclear. The material sequenced was peripheral blood, taken from a patient treated with radiotherapy plus ipilimumab. This receptor was obtained from a human donor with non-small cell lung cancer that progressed on radiotherapy plus ipilimumab. The CDR3 here is CASSTPHAVNEQFF. The CDR3 DNA reads as TGTGCCAGCTCCACACCCCATGCTGTCAATGAGCAGTTCTTC.